The next 12 T cell receptor beta chains were all read from a single sample in a study of T cells in Graves' hyperthyroidism and ophthalmopathy. Researchers took RNA transcripts and amplified the TCR beta CDR3 regions from them. Using the HTBI primer set, a first-round RT-PCR was run on the TCR CDR3. TCRdb reprocessed the multiplex PCR reads with MiXCR, giving one entry per CDR3 protein. The top ten clones hold roughly 47% of a sample with around 570,000 distinct CDR3 sequences, roughly 21% of them seen once. Sequencing was carried out using blood. The receptors were gathered from a man between 40 and 49 years old with Graves' ophthalmopathy.

This clonotype was seen ten or more times. The chain couples TRBV28 to TRBJ1-2; D unresolved. The CDR3 consists of 15 residues. Trimming cost V 6 bases and J 2 bases, with 16 bases left between them. Germline assignment: CDR1 MDHEN and CDR2 SYDVKM. The CDR3 sequence: CASSPDEPGNYGYTF. The CDR3 DNA is TGTGCCAGCAGCCCTGACGAGCCCGGGAACTATGGCTACACCTTC.

The sample holds many counts of this clonotype. The gene calls are TRBV7-9 and TRBJ1-1; TRBD1 is a possible D gene (6 bases). This CDR3 region has 14 residues. The V end lost 7 bases, the J end lost 5 bases, and 17 bases lay between the germline ends. The V gene's germline CDR1 is SEHNR and CDR2 FQNEAQ (reference sequence). Written as DNA, the CDR3 is TGTGCCAGCAACCTACAGGGAGTTTGGACTGAAGCTTTCTTT. Residues: CASNLQGVWTEAFF.

This sequence joins TRBV28 and TRBJ1-3; D not resolved. The ends were cut back, 5 bases at V and 11 bases at J, with 10 bases in the middle. Per the germline V gene, CDR1 is MDHEN and CDR2 is SYDVKM. The CDR3 totals 11 residues. CDR3 sequence reads: CASSTPGAIYF. In DNA, the CDR3 is TGTGCCAGCAGTACTCCTGGCGCCATATATTTT.

This clonotype was recorded a few times. J is TRBJ1-5 and V is TRBV2; D is possibly TRBD1 (6 bases). Trimming removed 1 base at V and 7 bases at J, with 11 bases between. Per the germline V gene, CDR1 is SNHLY and CDR2 is FYNNEI. The CDR3 covers 14 residues. As DNA, the CDR3 is TGTGCCAGCAGTGAAGAAGGGGGACACCAGCCCCAGCATTTT. Its protein product is CASSEEGGHQPQHF.

V usage is TRBV7-3 and J usage is TRBJ1-2; D gene unclear. Germline-derived CDR1 and CDR2 are SGHTA and FQGTGA. Trimming took 0 bases from V and 2 from J, leaving 16 bases between them. The CDR3 contains 17 residues. The CDR3 DNA reads as TGTGCCAGCAGCTTAACCCCTGGAGGAGCGGGGAACTATGGCTACACCTTC. Amino acid sequence: CASSLTPGGAGNYGYTF.

This clonotype came up many times. The chain carries TRBV2 and TRBJ1-4; unclear D gene. In germline, CDR1 is SNHLY, CDR2 FYNNEI. Trimming stripped 7 bases from V and 5 bases from J, with 11 bases between. The length of the CDR3 is 13 residues. The CDR3 DNA is TGTGCCAGCAAAATTCCTATGAATGAAAAACTGTTTTTT. Amino acids: CASKIPMNEKLFF.

V gene TRBV5-1 combines with J gene TRBJ1-3; D is unclear. The CDR3 runs to 16 residues. Germline CDR1 is SGHRS and CDR2 is YFSETQ. The V end lost 1 base, the J end lost 0 bases, and 11 bases lay between the germline ends. In DNA, the CDR3 is TGCGCCAGCAGCTTGACGCAGGCAAGCTCTGGAAACACCATATATTTT. This codes for CASSLTQASSGNTIYF.

In its sample, this clonotype was seen a few times. The rearrangement uses TRBV6-1 and TRBJ1-5, with D possibly being TRBD1 (5 bases). Trimming cost V 6 bases and J 6 bases, with 12 bases left between them. The CDR3 length is 13 residues. Germline values: CDR1 MNHNS, CDR2 SASEGT. The CDR3 nucleotides are TGTGCCAGCAGGGGGGGGGGGGTTCAGCCCCAGCATTTT. Translating gives CASRGGGVQPQHF.

The chain combines TRBV4-1 with TRBJ2-3; TRBD2 matches at 11 bases. The CDR3 contains 17 residues. Germline V gene lookup returns CDR1 MGHRA and CDR2 YSYEKL. The V and J ends lost 0 bases and 5 bases, in that order; junction bases with no gene match: 7. Here the CDR3 DNA reads TGCGCCAGCAGCCAAGATTTAGCGGGGGGGCCGGGAGATACGCAGTATTTT. It encodes CASSQDLAGGPGDTQYF.

This clonotype was counted at least ten times. The J gene is TRBJ2-5, the V gene TRBV20-1; TRBD1 or TRBD2 may be the D gene (5 bases each). The CDR3 spans 11 residues. Germline V CDR1 and CDR2: DFQATT, SNEGSKA (reference sequence). Trimming removed 5 bases from V and 13 bases from J, with 17 bases in between. As DNA, the CDR3 is TGCAGTGCTCCCAACGGGGACCGACGGTACTTC. Residues: CSAPNGDRRYF.

The table lists this clonotype with many counts. The rearrangement joins TRBV7-9 to TRBJ2-7; the D call may be TRBD1 or TRBD2 (5 bases each). The CDR3 runs 15 residues. Germline V gives CDR1 SEHNR, CDR2 FQNEAQ (reference sequence). The V end was cut by 3 bases, the J end by 2 bases, with 14 bases between. CDR3 protein: CASSLGETIPYEQYF. The CDR3 DNA is TGTGCCAGCAGCTTGGGGGAAACTATTCCCTACGAGCAGTACTTC.

The chain uses TRBV12-3 or TRBV12-4 and TRBJ1-5; TRBD1 is a possible D gene (5 bases). V lost 3 bases to trimming and J lost 0 bases, with 6 bases between them. The CDR3 sequence is 14 residues long. The CDR3 bases are TGTGCCAGCAGTTTGGGACTTAGCAATCAGCCCCAGCATTTT. Its protein product is CASSLGLSNQPQHF.